These 17 T cell receptor beta chains were sequenced from one sample in a study of beta chain features in type 1 diabetes. Expressed TCRB transcripts were sequenced after all isolated RNA was converted to cDNA. Measured with immunoSEQ multiplex PCR; TCRdb has only the in-frame clones, and not every one. The sample has about 25,000 clones; 68% are singletons. What these receptors recognize is not known. Whole-study findings and limits: Shorter TCRB CDR3s, moderately but significantly so, marked every one of the four CD4+ subsets in Type 1 diabetes patients.

The sample was stem cell memory CD4+ T cells from blood. Receptor source: a woman in her thirties or forties with type 1 diabetes.

The chain recombines TRBV11-2 with TRBJ2-1, with a possible D match to TRBD2 (7 bases). The CDR3 spans 18 residues. Germline CDR1 reads SGHAT; CDR2 reads FQNNGV. V lost 4 bases and J lost 6, with 25 bases in between. CDR3 nucleotide sequence: TGTGCCAGCAGCTCCTACAGGGCGGGAGCCGGGGGCGGCAATGAGCAGTTCTTC. Its protein product is CASSSYRAGAGGGNEQFF.

The chain is built from TRBV5-6 and TRBJ1-1; D gene unclear. V lost 3 bases to trimming and J lost 0 bases, with 6 bases between them. There are 13 residues in the CDR3. Looked up from germline, CDR1 is SGHDT and CDR2 is YYEEEE. The CDR3 sequence is CASSSGMNTEAFF. The DNA for the CDR3 is TGTGCCAGCAGCTCGGGGATGAACACTGAAGCTTTCTTT. The full variable domain, in which reference TRBV5-6 and TRBJ1-1 provide the parts outside the CDR3, is DAGVTQSPTHLIKTRGQQVTLRCSPKSGHDTVSWYQQALGQGPQFIFQYYEEEERQRGNFPDRFSGHQFPNYSSELNVNALLLGDSALYLCASSSGMNTEAFFGQGTRLTVV.

The chain links TRBV6-5 to TRBJ2-7, with D maybe TRBD2 (5 bases). Trimming pared 7 bases from V and 5 bases from J, leaving 15 bases between. CDR3 length: 13 residues. Germline V CDR1 and CDR2: MNHEY, SVGAGI. CDR3 sequence: CASTQDGIHEQYF. CDR3 DNA sequence: TGTGCCAGCACCCAGGACGGGATCCACGAGCAGTACTTC.

This chain uses TRBV7-9 with TRBJ2-1, with 9 nucleotides matching TRBD1. Germline loops: CDR1 SEHNR, CDR2 FQNEAQ (reference sequence). The CDR3 extends over 15 amino acids. V dropped 5 bases and J dropped 2; count of bases not matched to a gene: 4. In DNA form, the CDR3 reads TGTGCCAGCAGCATATGGACAGGGGCCTACAATGAGCAGTTCTTC. Its protein product is CASSIWTGAYNEQFF.

This chain connects TRBV19 to TRBJ1-5; D is uncertain. The CDR3 runs to 12 residues. The V and J ends lost 6 bases and 7 bases respectively, with 10 bases between them. CDR1 LNHDA and CDR2 SQIVND come from the germline V gene (reference sequence). CDR3 sequence reads: CASSRDRQPQHF. CDR3 DNA sequence: TGTGCCAGTAGCCGGGATCGCCAGCCCCAGCATTTT.

The chain couples TRBV5-1 to TRBJ1-5, with D unresolved. Trimming took off 1 base at V and 9 bases at J, with 11 bases between the two ends. Germline CDR1 reads SGHRS; CDR2 reads YFSETQ. The CDR3 totals 13 residues. In DNA form, the CDR3 reads TGCGCCAGCAGCTTGCGGGATGGTGGGCCCCAGCATTTT. Its translation is CASSLRDGGPQHF.

The chain is built from TRBV13 and TRBJ1-2; the D is unclear. The germline CDR1 and CDR2 sequences are PRHDT and FYEKMQ (reference sequence). The CDR3 sequence is 14 residues long. The V gene lost 0 bases and the J gene lost 4 bases, with 9 bases spanning the gap. DNA for the CDR3: TGTGCCAGCAGCTTAGGGCGAGCAATCTATGGCTACACCTTC. This translates into CASSLGRAIYGYTF. The entire variable domain, with the rest obtained from reference TRBV13 and TRBJ1-2, is as follows: AAGVIQSPRHLIKEKRETATLKCYPIPRHDTVYWYQQGPGQDPQFLISFYEKMQSDKGSIPDRFSAQQFSDYHSELNMSSLELGDSALYFCASSLGRAIYGYTFGSGTRLTVV.

This chain joins TRBV11-3 and TRBJ2-2; 7 nucleotides align to TRBD1. Germline CDR1 SGHNT, CDR2 YENEEA. This CDR3 spans 14 amino acids. V gave up 3 bases and J gave up 6 bases; unmatched junction bases: 4. In DNA form, the CDR3 reads TGTGCCAGCAGCTTGGGACAGAGGGCCGGGGAGCTGTTTTTT. It is translated as CASSLGQRAGELFF.

V and J are TRBV5-5 and TRBJ1-6; 8 nucleotides align to TRBD1. Looked up from germline, CDR1 is SGHKS and CDR2 is YYEKEE (reference sequence). The CDR3 is 15 residues long. Trimming removed 0 bases from V and 8 bases from J; junction bases left unmatched: 4. The CDR3 reads CASSLEGQDYSPLHF. Here the CDR3 DNA reads TGTGCCAGCAGCTTGGAGGGACAGGACTATTCACCCCTCCACTTT.

J is TRBJ1-4 and V is TRBV6-5; D is undetermined. The germline V gene encodes CDR1 MNHEY and CDR2 SVGAGI. This CDR3 contains 14 residues. The ends were cut back, 6 bases at V and 5 bases at J, with 13 bases in the middle. The chain's CDR3 is CASSVREPNEKLFF. The CDR3 nucleotides read TGTGCCAGCAGCGTACGGGAACCAAATGAAAAACTGTTTTTT.

This rearrangement joins TRBV7-9 to TRBJ1-1, with TRBD1 matching over 11 bases. CDR3 length: 15 amino acids. Germline loops: CDR1 SEHNR, CDR2 FQNEAQ (reference sequence). The trim removed 3 bases at V and 0 bases at J, leaving 0 bases unmatched. The CDR3, as DNA: TGTGCCAGCAGCTTGGACAGGGGGCTGAACACTGAAGCTTTCTTT. It encodes CASSLDRGLNTEAFF.

This clone appeared once. The rearrangement uses TRBV19 and TRBJ2-1; the match to TRBD2 covers 12 bases. CDR1 LNHDA and CDR2 SQIVND come from the germline V gene (reference sequence). The length of the CDR3 is 16 residues. The junction had 5 bases not matched to a gene; V was cut back by 7 bases and J by 1 base. The CDR3 coding sequence is TGTGCCAGTACGCAGCTAGCGGGAGGGTCCTACAATGAGCAGTTCTTC. As protein: CASTQLAGGSYNEQFF.

The V and J genes are TRBV11-2 and TRBJ2-5; D gene unclear. In germline, CDR1 is SGHAT, CDR2 FQNNGV. This CDR3 has 13 residues. V lost 1 base and J 7 bases, leaving 10 bases between the germline ends. The CDR3 region is CASSLGAGSTQYF. In nucleotides, the CDR3 is TGTGCCAGCAGCTTAGGCGCAGGCTCGACCCAGTACTTC. Together with reference TRBV11-2 and TRBJ2-5, the CDR3 gives the full variable domain: EAGVAQSPRYKIIEKRQSVAFWCNPISGHATLYWYQQILGQGPKLLIQFQNNGVVDDSQLPKDRFSAERLKGVDSTLKIQPAKLEDSAVYLCASSLGAGSTQYFGPGTRLLVL.

This clone was observed a few times. V gene TRBV6-1 combines with J gene TRBJ1-5, with 9 bases aligning to TRBD1. With 3 bases clipped from V and 0 bases from J, the junction kept 12 bases outside the gene matches. The CDR3 runs 19 residues. The germline V gene encodes CDR1 MNHNS and CDR2 SASEGT. In nucleotides, the CDR3 is TGTGCCAGCAGTGAGGTCCGGGACAGGGAACTTTATAGCAATCAGCCCCAGCATTTT. Protein: CASSEVRDRELYSNQPQHF.

The chain recombines TRBV4-1 with TRBJ1-1; 11 bases agree with TRBD1. The CDR3 covers 16 residues. Trimming took 2 bases from V and 4 from J; bases not matched to a gene: 6. In germline, CDR1 is MGHRA, CDR2 YSYEKL. The CDR3 reads CASSQSRGQGGTEAFF. As DNA, the CDR3 is TGCGCCAGCAGCCAAAGTAGGGGACAGGGGGGCACTGAAGCTTTCTTT.

This clone has more than one count but fewer than ten. V gene TRBV2 combines with J gene TRBJ2-3, with a tentative D call TRBD2 (6 bases). Germline-derived CDR1 and CDR2 are SNHLY and FYNNEI. The CDR3 extends over 14 amino acids. The ends were cut back, 8 bases at V and 1 base at J, with 13 bases in the middle. The CDR3 sequence is CASGTLRGTDTQYF. The DNA for the CDR3 is TGTGCCAGCGGGACTTTAAGGGGCACAGATACGCAGTATTTT.

This clone was seen a single time. The genes are TRBV7-9 and TRBJ2-7, with a tentative D call TRBD1 (6 bases). In germline, CDR1 is SEHNR, CDR2 FQNEAQ (reference sequence). CDR3 size: 14 residues. V was trimmed by 5 bases and J by 4 bases, leaving 15 bases between them. DNA of the CDR3: TGTGCCAGCAGCCCTCTTGACAGGAGTTACGAGCAGTACTTC. This gives the protein CASSPLDRSYEQYF.